The next 14 T cell receptor beta chains were all read from a single sample in a study of blood T cell repertoires in COVID-19. Measured with immunoSEQ multiplex PCR; TCRdb has only the in-frame clones, and not every one. This table has approximately 140,000 clones, around 84% appearing once. Source material: PBMCs or T cells enriched from blood (not recorded which). Source of these receptors: a woman in her forties or fifties who had been exposed to COVID-19.

The chain is built from TRBV4-3 and TRBJ1-5, with D unresolved. With 0 bases removed from V and 10 bases from J, the gap between germline ends came to 10 bases. The CDR3 covers 13 residues. Per the germline V gene, CDR1 is LGHNA and CDR2 is YSLEER. CDR3 coding DNA: TGCGCCAGCAGCCAAGAACTCCGTCAACCCCAGCATTTT. Protein: CASSQELRQPQHF.

The chain employs TRBV10-3 and TRBJ1-5, with 9 bases matching TRBD1. This CDR3 has 15 residues. Trimming cost V 5 bases and J 6 bases; bases outside gene matches: 8. In germline, CDR1 is ENHRY, CDR2 SYGVKD. The CDR3 region has the DNA TGTGCCATCAGTCCGGGACAGGGAGTTTCTCAGCCCCAGCATTTT. This sequence encodes CAISPGQGVSQPQHF.

The chain is built from TRBV6-4 and TRBJ2-2; D gene unclear. Germline-derived CDR1 and CDR2 are MRHNA and SNTAGT. The CDR3 contains 12 residues. V lost 6 bases and J 8 bases, leaving 10 bases between the germline ends. This CDR3 is CASRRSTGELFF. In DNA, the CDR3 is TGTGCCAGCAGACGATCTACGGGGGAGCTGTTTTTT.

The V call is TRBV11-3, the J call TRBJ2-5; 10 bases agree with TRBD1. The CDR3 runs 14 residues. Germline assignment: CDR1 SGHNT and CDR2 YENEEA. The V and J ends lost 4 bases and 5 bases, in that order; junction bases with no gene match: 4. CDR3 DNA sequence: TGTGCCAGCAGCTCGACAGGGGGCTGGGAGACCCAGTACTTC. Its translation is CASSSTGGWETQYF.

The chain is built from TRBV2 and TRBJ1-5; TRBD1 is a possible D gene (6 bases). The CDR3 contains 13 residues. Trimming pared 3 bases from V and 4 bases from J, leaving 7 bases between. Germline CDR1 reads SNHLY; CDR2 reads FYNNEI. The CDR3 DNA follows: TGTGCCAGCAGTGAGCAGGGGAATCAGCCCCAGCATTTT. Its protein is CASSEQGNQPQHF.

In its sample, this clone was seen once. The chain carries TRBV7-2 and TRBJ1-5; D remains ambiguous. Trimming cost V 0 bases and J 2 bases, with 8 bases left between them. The CDR3 has 15 amino acids. CDR1 is SGHTA and CDR2 is FQGNSA in the germline V gene. CDR3 sequence (DNA): TGTGCCAGCAGCTTAGCGCCCTCGGGCAATCAGCCCCAGCATTTT. Its protein is CASSLAPSGNQPQHF.

V and J are TRBV7-2 and TRBJ2-5; 8 bases agree with TRBD2. CDR1 and CDR2 (germline): SGHTA, FQGNSA. The CDR3 has 14 amino acids. The V and J ends lost 1 base and 4 bases, in that order; junction bases with no gene match: 2. The CDR3 protein is CASSLGAGVETQYF. The CDR3 DNA follows: TGTGCCAGCAGCTTAGGAGCGGGGGTAGAGACCCAGTACTTC.

This clone came up a few times. The chain carries TRBV4-3 and TRBJ1-2; D not resolved. Germline CDR1 reads LGHNA; CDR2 reads YSLEER. Trimming cost V 0 bases and J 5 bases, with 10 bases left between them. The CDR3 is 14 residues long. CDR3 in DNA: TGCGCCAGCAGCCAAGATCCAGGATTATATGGCTACACCTTC. Translating gives CASSQDPGLYGYTF.

The chain recombines TRBV19 with TRBJ1-2, with 7 bases matching TRBD1. The CDR3 is 13 amino acids. V dropped 6 bases and J dropped 8; count of bases not matched to a gene: 9. From germline, CDR1 is LNHDA and CDR2 SQIVND (reference sequence). The chain's CDR3 is CASRSEGAWGYTF. The CDR3 DNA sequence: TGTGCCAGTAGGTCAGAGGGGGCCTGGGGCTACACCTTC.

The rearrangement joins TRBV5-1 to TRBJ1-1; D not certain. Germline V gives CDR1 SGHRS, CDR2 YFSETQ. CDR3 length: 13 residues. The ends were cut back, 2 bases at V and 7 bases at J, with 12 bases in the middle. The CDR3 DNA follows: TGCGCCAGCAGCTTAGGCCAGGCGGGTGAAGCTTTCTTT. Protein: CASSLGQAGEAFF.

This rearrangement joins TRBV4-3 to TRBJ1-2, with 8 bases identical to TRBD1. J was trimmed by 7 bases and V by 6 bases; bases with no gene match: 10. The CDR3 runs to 14 residues. Germline V gene lookup returns CDR1 LGHNA and CDR2 YSLEER. The CDR3 region is CASRFQGASLGYTF. Here the CDR3 DNA reads TGCGCCAGCAGGTTCCAGGGGGCCAGTCTTGGCTACACCTTC.

This clone was recorded only once. The DNA of the CDR3 is TGTGCCAGCAGGCCTACCATGAACACTGAAGCTTTCTTT. Translated: CASRPTMNTEAFF. The chain uses TRBV7-6 and TRBJ1-1; D gene unclear. V lost 6 bases to trimming and J lost 0 bases, with 8 bases between them. The germline CDR1 and CDR2 sequences are SGHVS and FNYEAQ. The CDR3 runs to 13 residues.

This clone was seen more than once but under ten times. The chain links TRBV19 to TRBJ1-5, with a possible D match to TRBD1 (5 bases). The germline V gene has CDR1 LNHDA and CDR2 SQIVND (reference sequence). The germline V and J ends were trimmed by 7 bases and 7 bases, with 20 bases remaining between them. The CDR3 has 15 residues. CDR3 loop: CASNTPGGDRQPQHF. CDR3 nucleotide sequence: TGTGCCAGTAACACCCCGGGGGGGGATCGGCAGCCCCAGCATTTT.

The chain joins TRBV7-9 to TRBJ1-4; TRBD1 matches at 7 bases. The germline CDR1 and CDR2 sequences are SEHNR and FQNEAQ (reference sequence). CDR3 size: 15 residues. V lost 3 bases to trimming and J lost 7 bases; unmatched junction nucleotides: 8. The CDR3, as DNA: TGTGCCAGCAGCTTGGACAGGATGGGGCGTGAAAAACTGTTTTTT. It specifies CASSLDRMGREKLFF.